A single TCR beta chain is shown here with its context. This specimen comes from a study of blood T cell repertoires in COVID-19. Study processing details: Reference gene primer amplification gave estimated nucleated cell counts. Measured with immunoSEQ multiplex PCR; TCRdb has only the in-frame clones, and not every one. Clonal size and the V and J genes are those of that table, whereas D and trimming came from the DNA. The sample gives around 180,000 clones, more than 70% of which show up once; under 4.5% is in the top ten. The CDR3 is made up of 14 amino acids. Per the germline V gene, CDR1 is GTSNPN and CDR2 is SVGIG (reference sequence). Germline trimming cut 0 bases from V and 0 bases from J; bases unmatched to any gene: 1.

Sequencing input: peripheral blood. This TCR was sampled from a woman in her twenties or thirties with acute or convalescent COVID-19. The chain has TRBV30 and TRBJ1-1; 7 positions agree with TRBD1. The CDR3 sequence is CAWSVRGLNTEAFF. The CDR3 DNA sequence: TGTGCCTGGAGTGTTAGGGGGCTGAACACTGAAGCTTTCTTT.